This entry lists 20 T cell receptor beta chains sequenced from one sample in a study of blood T cell repertoires in COVID-19. Profiled with immunoSEQ multiplex PCR; TCRdb holds only in-frame clones, not every one. The data contain 100,000 to 150,000 clones, around nine tenths of them singletons. The sequenced sample was peripheral blood. The receptors come from a man aged 55 to 70 with COVID-19, enrolled during active disease.

J is TRBJ1-4 and V is TRBV30; 8 bases line up with TRBD1. Trimming cost V 2 bases and J 8 bases; bases outside gene matches: 10. CDR1 is GTSNPN, CDR2 SVGIG, per germline (reference sequence). There are 15 residues in the CDR3. CDR3 nucleotides: TGTGCCTGGAGTTCCCGGACAGGGTCTTGGGAAAAACTGTTTTTT. This codes for CAWSSRTGSWEKLFF.

The J gene is TRBJ2-1, the V gene TRBV19; 8 bases match TRBD1. From germline, CDR1 is LNHDA and CDR2 SQIVND (reference sequence). The V and J ends lost 3 bases and 5 bases, in that order; junction bases with no gene match: 3. The CDR3 spans 14 residues. The CDR3 nucleotides read TGTGCCAGTAGTATCCAGGGGGCCAACAATGAGCAGTTCTTC. Translated: CASSIQGANNEQFF.

The chain couples TRBV18 to TRBJ1-1; the D gene is possibly TRBD1 (6 bases). CDR3 length equals 14 residues. Deletions cut 5 bases from V and 10 bases from J, with 20 bases between. CDR1 and CDR2 (germline): KGHSH, LQKENI. The CDR3 region has the DNA TGTGCCAGCTCAGAGAACAGGGCCCGCCCTACAGCTTTCTTT. This translates into CASSENRARPTAFF.

The chain links TRBV7-2 to TRBJ1-1; 10 bases match TRBD1. CDR1 and CDR2 (germline): SGHTA, FQGNSA. The CDR3 is 16 residues long. After removal of 4 bases from V and 1 base from J, the junction contained 6 bases not matched to a gene. The CDR3 sequence is CASSSQTGGANTEAFF. In DNA form, the CDR3 reads TGTGCCAGCAGCTCCCAGACAGGGGGCGCGAACACTGAAGCTTTCTTT.

The rearrangement uses TRBV7-2 and TRBJ2-1, with TRBD2 identical over 15 bases. Germline V gene data show CDR1 as SGHTA and CDR2 as FQGNSA. The CDR3 totals 16 residues. V lost 3 bases to trimming and J lost 5 bases; unmatched junction nucleotides: 2. DNA of the CDR3: TGTGCCAGCAGCTTGGGACTAGCGGGGGGCCACAATGAGCAGTTCTTC. This encodes CASSLGLAGGHNEQFF.

This clone appeared once. The V call is TRBV7-9, the J call TRBJ1-5; 8 bases line up with TRBD1. Per germline, CDR1 SEHNR and CDR2 FQNEAQ (reference sequence). The J segment lost 6 bases and the V segment lost 5 bases, leaving 6 bases of the junction unmatched. This CDR3 has 14 amino acids. The CDR3 reads CASSPGQVIQPQHF. The CDR3 nucleotides read TGTGCCAGCAGCCCGGGACAGGTAATTCAGCCCCAGCATTTT.

This sequence joins TRBV6-2 or TRBV6-3 and TRBJ2-1; the match to TRBD2 covers 7 bases. This CDR3 is 12 amino acids long. V was clipped by 4 bases and J by 7 bases; unmatched bases: 1. Germline V gene sequence: CDR1 MNHEY, CDR2 SVGEGT. This CDR3 reads CASSFSGNEQFF. CDR3 in DNA: TGTGCCAGCAGTTTTAGCGGGAATGAGCAGTTCTTC.

This CDR3 reads CASSPIGEDQPQHF. The DNA for the CDR3 is TGTGCCAGCTCACCAATTGGGGAGGATCAGCCCCAGCATTTT. The rearrangement uses TRBV18 and TRBJ1-5; D is uncertain. The CDR3 sequence is 14 residues long. Trimming cost V 2 bases and J 5 bases, with 10 bases left between them. Germline loops: CDR1 KGHSH, CDR2 LQKENI.

This clone has more than one count but fewer than ten. This rearrangement joins TRBV18 to TRBJ1-2; possibly TRBD1 for D (5 bases). The CDR3 contains 15 residues. Per germline, CDR1 KGHSH and CDR2 LQKENI. V gave up 3 bases and J gave up 7 bases, with 18 bases separating them. The CDR3 loop is CASSPRQSIMGGYTF. The DNA for the CDR3 is TGTGCCAGCTCACCGAGACAGAGCATCATGGGTGGCTACACCTTC.

This clone was picked up one time. The CDR3 nucleotides read TGTGCCAGCAGTTTCCTGGGGGCCACCGGGGAGCTGTTTTTT. Its protein product is CASSFLGATGELFF. The rearrangement joins TRBV28 to TRBJ2-2, with TRBD1 as a possible D gene (6 bases). The V gene's germline CDR1 is MDHEN and CDR2 SYDVKM. With 3 bases removed from V and 4 bases from J, the gap between germline ends came to 9 bases. CDR3 length equals 14 residues.

The chain carries TRBV3-1 (or the pseudogene TRBV3-2) and TRBJ1-2; 8 bases map to TRBD1. V lost 1 base, J lost 8 bases, and 9 bases stayed unmatched. The CDR3 is 15 amino acids. CDR1 is LGHDT, CDR2 YNNKEL, per germline (reference sequence). CDR3 sequence: CASSQVGQGAGGYTF. For the CDR3, the DNA is TGTGCCAGCAGCCAAGTTGGCCAGGGGGCTGGGGGCTACACCTTC.

V is TRBV9 and J is TRBJ2-5; D is ambiguous. Deletions cut 0 bases from V and 1 base from J, with 4 bases between. Germline values: CDR1 SGDLS, CDR2 YYNGEE. The CDR3 runs to 13 residues. The CDR3 nucleotides read TGTGCCAGCAGCGTAGGTCTCCAAGAGACCCAGTACTTC. It encodes CASSVGLQETQYF.

The chain recombines TRBV7-3 with TRBJ2-1; TRBD1 matches at 8 bases. The germline V gene has CDR1 SGHTA and CDR2 FQGTGA. With 4 bases clipped from V and 3 bases from J, the junction kept 5 bases outside the gene matches. This CDR3 has 15 amino acids. CDR3 nucleotide sequence: TGTGCCAGCAGCTCAGACAGGGGAAGCTACAATGAGCAGTTCTTC. Translating gives CASSSDRGSYNEQFF.

The chain employs TRBV5-1 and TRBJ2-3, with D unresolved. Germline V gene data show CDR1 as SGHRS and CDR2 as YFSETQ. V lost 1 base, J lost 6 bases, and 3 bases lay in between. The CDR3 length is 11 residues. The CDR3 sequence: CASSLSDTQYF. CDR3 nucleotide sequence: TGCGCCAGCAGCTTGTCGGATACGCAGTATTTT.

This clone was picked up one time. CDR3 region: CASSSFGGLNTEAFF. DNA of the CDR3: TGTGCCAGCAGTTCTTTCGGAGGTTTGAACACTGAAGCTTTCTTT. The V and J genes are TRBV6-5 and TRBJ1-1; D gene unclear. The CDR3 is made up of 15 amino acids. Germline values: CDR1 MNHEY, CDR2 SVGAGI. Trimming removed 4 bases at V and 0 bases at J, with 12 bases between.

The CDR3 here is CSVVRAGVATEAFF. CDR3 sequence (DNA): TGCAGCGTTGTTAGGGCAGGGGTGGCCACTGAAGCTTTCTTT. The genes are TRBV29-1 and TRBJ1-1; D possibly corresponds to TRBD1 (6 bases). The germline V gene encodes CDR1 SQVTM and CDR2 ANQGSEA. This CDR3 comprises 14 residues. Deletions cut 4 bases from V and 4 bases from J, with 16 bases between. Full variable domain (outside the CDR3, taken from reference TRBV29-1 and TRBJ1-1): SAVISQKPSRDICQRGTSLTIQCQVDSQVTMMFWYRQQPGQSLTLIATANQGSEATYESGFVIDKFPISRPNLTFSTLTVSNMSPEDSSIYLCSVVRAGVATEAFFGQGTRLTVV.

V is TRBV28 and J is TRBJ2-7, with D possibly TRBD1 on 6 matching bases. V was trimmed by 2 bases and J by 6 bases, leaving 14 bases between them. Germline lookup yields CDR1 MDHEN and CDR2 SYDVKM. CDR3 size: 14 residues. The CDR3 loop reads CASSLPPLGGEQYF. As DNA, the CDR3 is TGTGCCAGCAGTTTACCCCCCTTAGGGGGCGAGCAGTACTTC.

The chain joins TRBV5-6 to TRBJ2-2; 8 bases map to TRBD1. This CDR3 has 13 residues. Looked up from germline, CDR1 is SGHDT and CDR2 is YYEEEE. J lost 4 bases, V lost 8 bases, and 4 bases had no gene match. CDR3 nucleotide sequence: TGTGCCAGTTCCAGGGGGCGCACCGGGGAGCTGTTTTTT. Translated, it gives CASSRGRTGELFF.

The V and J genes are TRBV5-1 and TRBJ2-2; 8 bases match TRBD2. CDR3 length equals 17 residues. The V segment lost 0 bases and the J segment 7 bases; nucleotides outside the gene matches: 11. In germline, CDR1 is SGHRS, CDR2 YFSETQ. The CDR3, as DNA: TGCGCCAGCAGCTTGGCCTTGGCGGGGGGCCGTGGCGGGGAGCTGTTTTTT. Translating gives CASSLALAGGRGGELFF.

The chain carries TRBV4-1 and TRBJ1-3, with TRBD1 identical over 8 bases. Germline assignment: CDR1 MGHRA and CDR2 YSYEKL. With V trimmed by 4 bases and J by 4 bases, 6 bases remained unmatched. The CDR3 has 15 residues. Here the CDR3 reads CASSRLTGVGNTIYF. CDR3 sequence (DNA): TGCGCCAGCAGCCGCCTGACAGGGGTCGGAAACACCATATATTTT.